This T cell receptor beta chain comes out of a study of blood T cell repertoires in COVID-19. Sequenced by immunoSEQ multiplex PCR; TCRdb stores in-frame clones only, minus some. The data show some 150,000 clones, with more than 70% seen just once and over 9.5% held by the top ten. The CDR3 runs 16 residues. Trimming removed 0 bases at V and 0 bases at J, with 10 bases between. The germline gives CDR1 LGHDT, CDR2 YNNKEL (reference sequence). This sequence joins TRBV3-1 (or the pseudogene TRBV3-2) and TRBJ2-3, with a weak D call TRBD2 (6 bases). The sequenced sample consisted of peripheral blood. The sequence was collected from a man over 45 with active or convalescent COVID-19. In nucleotides, the CDR3 is TGTGCCAGCAGCCAAGAAAGGAGGGGTAGCACAGATACGCAGTATTTT. This codes for CASSQERRGSTDTQYF.